A single sample gave rise to the 18 T cell receptor beta chains below, sequenced in a study of cytomegalovirus exposure and HLA in healthy donors (dated by TCRdb to about 2017). The library was obtained by the immunoSEQ multiplex PCR assay. TCRdb mirrors the immuneACCESS table, restricted to in-frame sequences. Some clones are absent from its copies; in checked studies, under half trace to an unresolved V gene, and the reason for the others is unknown. Within this sample are about 160,000 clones, with 88% of them counted one time only. In total, the top ten clones hold 2.5% to 3% of the sample. Source material: PBMCs. These TCRs come from a man younger than 30 in good health and CMV-seronegative.

The CDR3 loop reads CASSPQGKPQHF. CDR3 nucleotide sequence: TGTGCCAGCTCACCGCAGGGTAAGCCCCAGCATTTT. The chain recombines TRBV18 with TRBJ1-5; D perhaps matches TRBD1 (5 bases). CDR1 KGHSH and CDR2 LQKENI come from the germline V gene. Trimming pared 3 bases from V and 8 bases from J, leaving 8 bases between. This CDR3 has 12 residues. Full variable domain (remainder filled in from reference TRBV18 and TRBJ1-5): NAGVMQNPRHLVRRRGQEARLRCSPMKGHSHVYWYRQLPEEGLKFMVYLQKENIIDESGMPKERFSAEFPKEGPSILRIQQVVRGDSAAYFCASSPQGKPQHFGDGTRLSIL.

Concerning this clone: Other nucleotide sequences in the sample specify the same CDR3. The chain joins TRBV28 to TRBJ2-7; the D gene is possibly TRBD1 (5 bases). V shed 2 bases and J shed 4 bases, with 6 bases lying between them. The germline V gene encodes CDR1 MDHEN and CDR2 SYDVKM. There are 12 residues in the CDR3. DNA of the CDR3: TGTGCCAGCAGTTTACCAGGGTACGAGCAGTACTTC. Amino acids: CASSLPGYEQYF.

V is TRBV5-1 and J is TRBJ2-2, with 9 bases fitting TRBD1. From germline, CDR1 is SGHRS and CDR2 YFSETQ. The CDR3 spans 15 residues. Losses at the gene ends were 5 bases for V and 7 bases for J; bases not matched to a gene: 9. The CDR3 reads CASSSRTGADGELFF. The CDR3 DNA sequence: TGCGCCAGCAGTTCCCGGACAGGGGCCGACGGGGAGCTGTTTTTT.

This chain joins TRBV9 and TRBJ1-1; D is undetermined. The V gene lost 4 bases and the J gene lost 6 bases, with 16 bases spanning the gap. Germline-derived CDR1 and CDR2 are SGDLS and YYNGEE. The CDR3 length is 14 residues. Here the CDR3 DNA reads TGTGCCAGCAGCACGAGTTGGGCGTTTTCTGAAGCTTTCTTT. This gives the protein CASSTSWAFSEAFF.

This clone is a singleton in its sample. The chain couples TRBV28 to TRBJ2-7; D unclear. Trimming took off 6 bases at V and 2 bases at J, with 5 bases between the two ends. Germline-derived CDR1 and CDR2 are MDHEN and SYDVKM. The CDR3 is 11 amino acids. CDR3 in DNA: TGTGCCAGCAGCCTCGCCTACGAGCAGTACTTC. It codes for CASSLAYEQYF.

V gene TRBV11-3 combines with J gene TRBJ2-1; 7 bases agree with TRBD2. Germline trimming cut 5 bases from V and 7 bases from J; bases unmatched to any gene: 8. Germline CDR1 and CDR2: SGHNT and YENEEA. The CDR3 extends over 14 amino acids. CDR3 region: CASSPSWEGNEQFF. The CDR3 nucleotides read TGTGCCAGCAGCCCTAGTTGGGAGGGAAATGAGCAGTTCTTC.

V and J are TRBV6-5 and TRBJ2-7; tentative D call: TRBD1 (6 bases). Germline lookup yields CDR1 MNHEY and CDR2 SVGAGI. Trimming took 2 bases from V and 3 from J, leaving 14 bases between them. This CDR3 region has 15 residues. CDR3 sequence reads: CASSYGGRAYYEQYF. CDR3 DNA sequence: TGTGCCAGCAGTTACGGGGGCAGGGCCTACTACGAGCAGTACTTC.

This chain joins TRBV10-1 and TRBJ2-2, with 10 positions matching TRBD2. Germline CDR1 is WNHNN and CDR2 is SYGVQD (reference sequence). The CDR3 runs to 13 residues. Trimming cost V 8 bases and J 5 bases; bases outside gene matches: 2. The DNA of the CDR3 is TGCGCCAGCCAAGCGGGAGGGACCGGGGAGCTGTTTTTT. This encodes CASQAGGTGELFF.

The rearrangement uses TRBV15 and TRBJ2-7; 9 bases line up with TRBD1. The CDR3 is 14 residues long. V shed 5 bases and J 7 bases; nucleotides not matched to a gene: 9. CDR1 is LNHNV and CDR2 is YYDKDF in the germline V gene (reference sequence). The chain's CDR3 is CATSGDRDYGEQYF. The CDR3 DNA sequence: TGTGCCACCAGCGGGGACAGGGACTACGGGGAGCAGTACTTC.

This chain joins TRBV7-6 and TRBJ2-5; D might be TRBD1 (5 bases). V was cut by 5 bases and J by 3 bases, with 10 bases left in between. This CDR3 has 13 residues. The germline V gene encodes CDR1 SGHVS and CDR2 FNYEAQ. The CDR3 sequence: CASSRDREETQYF. CDR3 in DNA: TGTGCCAGCAGCCGCGACAGAGAAGAGACCCAGTACTTC.

This clone was seen once. J is TRBJ2-7 and V is TRBV10-2, with 7 bases lining up with TRBD1. The CDR3 extends over 12 amino acids. The V gene's germline CDR1 is WSHSY and CDR2 SAAADI. V shed 8 bases, J shed 2 bases, and the junction held 3 bases outside the gene matches. CDR3 sequence: CASRDSTYEQYF. The DNA for the CDR3 is TGCGCCAGCCGGGACAGCACCTACGAGCAGTACTTC.

The chain employs TRBV6-5 and TRBJ2-2; 8 bases are a match to TRBD1. V was pared by 11 bases and J by 3 bases, with 8 bases of the junction left unmatched. The CDR3 has 14 residues. Germline V CDR1 and CDR2: MNHEY, SVGAGI. The CDR3 DNA follows: TGTGCCGCTCAGGGGGCTATGTACACCGGGGAGCTGTTTTTT. Its protein is CAAQGAMYTGELFF.

This chain uses TRBV19 with TRBJ2-1; TRBD1 is a possible D gene (5 bases). The CDR3 loop spans 14 amino acids. V shed 7 bases and J shed 7 bases, with 17 bases lying between them. The germline gives CDR1 LNHDA, CDR2 SQIVND (reference sequence). Here the CDR3 DNA reads TGTGCCAGTATTATGGTGGCAGGGTGGAATGAGCAGTTCTTC. Protein product: CASIMVAGWNEQFF.

The chain links TRBV27 to TRBJ1-1; D possibly corresponds to TRBD1 (6 bases). CDR3 length: 13 residues. Germline V gene data show CDR1 as MNHEY and CDR2 as SMNVEV (reference sequence). V dropped 5 bases and J dropped 2 bases, with 9 bases sitting between them. In DNA form, the CDR3 reads TGTGCCAGCAGTACACAGGGTAACACTGAAGCTTTCTTT. Translated: CASSTQGNTEAFF.

The J gene is TRBJ2-1, the V gene TRBV29-1; D may be TRBD2 (7 bases). This CDR3 has 12 amino acids. V lost 3 bases and J 10 bases, leaving 13 bases between the germline ends. Germline V gene sequence: CDR1 SQVTM, CDR2 ANQGSEA. For the CDR3, the DNA is TGCAGCGTTGAGGGGGGGCGCCTCGAGCAGTTCTTC. Protein sequence: CSVEGGRLEQFF.

With respect to this clone: The sample has other DNA sequences that encode this CDR3 too. The rearrangement links TRBV28 to TRBJ1-2, with D perhaps matching TRBD1 (5 bases). The CDR3 is 12 amino acids. Germline CDR1 reads MDHEN; CDR2 reads SYDVKM. Trimming took 6 bases from V and 5 from J, leaving 10 bases between them. The CDR3 protein is CASSSRGYGYTF. The CDR3 DNA reads as TGTGCCAGCAGCTCCCGGGGGTATGGCTACACCTTC.

V is TRBV4-1 and J is TRBJ1-5, with 7 bases fitting TRBD1. The CDR3 has 16 amino acids. Unmatched junction bases numbered 8, after V lost 0 bases and J lost 6 bases. CDR1 and CDR2 (germline): MGHRA, YSYEKL. CDR3 nucleotides: TGCGCCAGCAGCCAAGATCGAACAGGGGAAGTTCAGCCCCAGCATTTT. This codes for CASSQDRTGEVQPQHF.

J is TRBJ1-1 and V is TRBV5-1; D is ambiguous. Per the germline V gene, CDR1 is SGHRS and CDR2 is YFSETQ. CDR3 length: 17 amino acids. V was trimmed by 0 bases and J by 0 bases, leaving 15 bases between them. For the CDR3, the DNA is TGCGCCAGCAGCTTGGCCTCAGGCGGCGGGGTGAACACTGAAGCTTTCTTT. It yields the protein CASSLASGGGVNTEAFF.